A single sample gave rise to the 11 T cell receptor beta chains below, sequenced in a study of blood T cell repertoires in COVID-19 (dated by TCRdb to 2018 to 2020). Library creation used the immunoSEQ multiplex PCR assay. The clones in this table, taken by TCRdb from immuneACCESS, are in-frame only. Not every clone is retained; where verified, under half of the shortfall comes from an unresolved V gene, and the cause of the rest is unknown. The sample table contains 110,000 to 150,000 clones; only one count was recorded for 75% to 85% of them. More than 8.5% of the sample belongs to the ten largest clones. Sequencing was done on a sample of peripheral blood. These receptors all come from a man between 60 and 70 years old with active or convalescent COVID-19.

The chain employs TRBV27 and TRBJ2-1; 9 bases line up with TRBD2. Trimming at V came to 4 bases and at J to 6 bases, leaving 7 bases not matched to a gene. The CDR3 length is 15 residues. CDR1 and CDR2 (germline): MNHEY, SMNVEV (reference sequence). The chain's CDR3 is CASSSGLAQTNEQFF. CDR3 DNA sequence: TGTGCCAGCAGTTCGGGACTAGCCCAAACCAATGAGCAGTTCTTC.

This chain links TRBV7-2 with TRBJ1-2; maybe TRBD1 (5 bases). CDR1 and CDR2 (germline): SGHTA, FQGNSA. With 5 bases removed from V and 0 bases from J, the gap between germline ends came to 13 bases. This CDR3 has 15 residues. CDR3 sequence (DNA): TGTGCCAGCAGCCCTGGCGCAGGGACTAACTATGGCTACACCTTC. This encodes CASSPGAGTNYGYTF.

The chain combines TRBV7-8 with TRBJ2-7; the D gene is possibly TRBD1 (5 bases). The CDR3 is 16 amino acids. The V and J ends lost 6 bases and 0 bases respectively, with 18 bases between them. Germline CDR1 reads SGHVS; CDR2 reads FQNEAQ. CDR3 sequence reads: CASSYFDARVSYEQYF. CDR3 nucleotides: TGTGCCAGCAGTTACTTTGATGCCAGGGTCTCCTACGAGCAGTACTTC.

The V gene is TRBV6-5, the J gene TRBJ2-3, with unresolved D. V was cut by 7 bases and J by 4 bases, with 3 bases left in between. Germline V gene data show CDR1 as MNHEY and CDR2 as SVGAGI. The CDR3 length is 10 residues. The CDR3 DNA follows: TGTGCCAGCATAGCAGATACGCAGTATTTT. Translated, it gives CASIADTQYF.

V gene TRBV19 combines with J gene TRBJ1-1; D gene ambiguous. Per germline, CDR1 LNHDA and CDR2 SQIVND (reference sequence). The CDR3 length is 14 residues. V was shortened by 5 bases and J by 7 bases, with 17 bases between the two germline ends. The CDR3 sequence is CASSQSGPGIEAFF. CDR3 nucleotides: TGTGCCAGTAGTCAGAGCGGGCCAGGCATTGAAGCTTTCTTT.

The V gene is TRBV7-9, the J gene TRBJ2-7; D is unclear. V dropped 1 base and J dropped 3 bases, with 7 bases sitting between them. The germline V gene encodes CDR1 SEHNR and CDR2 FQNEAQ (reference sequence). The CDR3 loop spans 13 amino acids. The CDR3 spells CASSLDRRYEQYV. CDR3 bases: TGTGCCAGCAGCTTAGACAGACGCTACGAGCAGTACGTC.

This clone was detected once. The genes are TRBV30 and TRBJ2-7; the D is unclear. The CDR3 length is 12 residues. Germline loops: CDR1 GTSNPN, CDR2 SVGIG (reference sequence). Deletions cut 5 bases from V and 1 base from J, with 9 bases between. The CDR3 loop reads CAWARGSYEQYF. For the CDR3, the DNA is TGTGCCTGGGCCCGCGGATCCTACGAGCAGTACTTC.

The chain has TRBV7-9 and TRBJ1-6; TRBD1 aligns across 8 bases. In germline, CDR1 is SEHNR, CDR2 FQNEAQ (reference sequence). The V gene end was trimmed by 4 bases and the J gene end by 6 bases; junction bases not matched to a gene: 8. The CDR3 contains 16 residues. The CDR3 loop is CASSSQQGVSNSPLHF. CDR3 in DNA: TGTGCCAGCAGCTCGCAACAGGGGGTTTCTAATTCACCCCTCCACTTT.

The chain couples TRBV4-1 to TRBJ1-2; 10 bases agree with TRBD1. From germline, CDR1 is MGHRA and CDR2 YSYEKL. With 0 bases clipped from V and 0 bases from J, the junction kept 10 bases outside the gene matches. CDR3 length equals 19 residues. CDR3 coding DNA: TGCGCCAGCAGCCAAGATGTAGGGGACAGGGGACGAGCTAACTATGGCTACACCTTC. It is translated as CASSQDVGDRGRANYGYTF.

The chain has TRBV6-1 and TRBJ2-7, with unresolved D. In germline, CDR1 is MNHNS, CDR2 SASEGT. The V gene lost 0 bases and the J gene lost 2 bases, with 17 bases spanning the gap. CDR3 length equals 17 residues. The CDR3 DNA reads TGTGCCAGCAGTGAAGCGGTCTGGTCTGAACTTACCTACGAGCAGTACTTC. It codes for CASSEAVWSELTYEQYF.

The CDR3 nucleotides are TGTGCCAGCAACAGTCTATCCTTGGACTATGGCTACACCTTC. As protein: CASNSLSLDYGYTF. V is TRBV2 and J is TRBJ1-2; D remains ambiguous. Trimming left V 7 bases short and J 3 bases short, with 15 bases between. This CDR3 is built from 14 residues. CDR1 and CDR2 from the germline V gene are SNHLY and FYNNEI.